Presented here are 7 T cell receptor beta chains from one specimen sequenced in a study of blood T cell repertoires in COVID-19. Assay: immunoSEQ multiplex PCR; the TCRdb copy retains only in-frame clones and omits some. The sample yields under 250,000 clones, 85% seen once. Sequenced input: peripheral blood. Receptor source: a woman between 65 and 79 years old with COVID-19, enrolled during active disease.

CDR3 in amino acids: CASSLAGGQTVELFF. CDR3 nucleotide sequence: TGTGCCAGCAGCTTAGCGGGGGGGCAAACTGTGGAGCTGTTTTTT. The chain uses TRBV7-2 and TRBJ2-2; D might be TRBD2 (7 bases). Trimming stripped 0 bases from V and 10 bases from J, with 15 bases between. Germline V gene sequence: CDR1 SGHTA, CDR2 FQGNSA. The CDR3 covers 15 residues.

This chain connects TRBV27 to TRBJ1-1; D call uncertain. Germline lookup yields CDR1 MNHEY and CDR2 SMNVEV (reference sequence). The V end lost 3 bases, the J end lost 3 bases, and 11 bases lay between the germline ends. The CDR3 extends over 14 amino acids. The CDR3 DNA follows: TGTGCCAGCAGTTTCACCCTAGTGGACACTGAAGCTTTCTTT. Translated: CASSFTLVDTEAFF.

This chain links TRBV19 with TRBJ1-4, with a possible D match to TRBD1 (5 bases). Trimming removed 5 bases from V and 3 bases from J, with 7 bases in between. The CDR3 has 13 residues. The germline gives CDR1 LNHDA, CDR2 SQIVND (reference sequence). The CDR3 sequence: CASSLGPNEKLFF. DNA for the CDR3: TGTGCCAGTAGTTTGGGGCCTAATGAAAAACTGTTTTTT.

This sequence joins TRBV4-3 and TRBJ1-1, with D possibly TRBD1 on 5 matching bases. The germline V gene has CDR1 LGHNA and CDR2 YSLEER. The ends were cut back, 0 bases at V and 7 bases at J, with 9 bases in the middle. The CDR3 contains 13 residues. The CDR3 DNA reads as TGCGCCAGCAGCCAAGATCGGGGGTTTGAAGCTTTCTTT. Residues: CASSQDRGFEAFF.

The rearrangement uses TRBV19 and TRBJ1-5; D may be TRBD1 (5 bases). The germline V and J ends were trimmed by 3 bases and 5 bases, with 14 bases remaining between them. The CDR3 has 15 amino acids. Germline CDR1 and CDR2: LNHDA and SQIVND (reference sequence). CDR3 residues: CASSISTALYQPQHF. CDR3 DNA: TGTGCCAGTAGTATCTCGACAGCTCTTTATCAGCCCCAGCATTTT.

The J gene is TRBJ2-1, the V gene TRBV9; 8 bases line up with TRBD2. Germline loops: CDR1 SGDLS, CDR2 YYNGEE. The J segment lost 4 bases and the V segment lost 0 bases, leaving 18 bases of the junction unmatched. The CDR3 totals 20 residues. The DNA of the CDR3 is TGTGCCAGCAGCGTAGGAATAGCGGGATTGGGGGCCGGACGATACAATGAGCAGTTCTTC. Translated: CASSVGIAGLGAGRYNEQFF.

In nucleotides, the CDR3 is TGTGCCAGCAGCTTCGAGGGGACAGGGGCGGCTGGCTACACCTTC. Amino acid sequence: CASSFEGTGAAGYTF. This chain links TRBV7-2 with TRBJ1-2, with 10 nucleotides matching TRBD1. Germline V gene sequence: CDR1 SGHTA, CDR2 FQGNSA. The J segment lost 7 bases and the V segment lost 3 bases, leaving 8 bases of the junction unmatched. The CDR3 covers 15 residues.